This TCR beta chain was observed in a study of shared clonotypes between healthy human individuals. General study results and limits: Memory subsets had estimated richness that was generally smaller than that of naive subsets.

The study drew all its donors from Caucasian adults living in Nashville, Tennessee. CD4+ cell separation produced CD45RA+ naive and CD45RA-negative memory subsets. For each subset, genomic DNA was distributed in equal portions over several immunoSEQ plates. The method was immunoSEQ multiplex PCR; TCRdb's version includes in-frame clones alone and lacks a portion of them. The table has 2,100,000 or so clones, approximately 95% seen once. This CDR3 has 14 residues. Trimming removed 7 bases at V and 2 bases at J, with 15 bases between. Germline-derived CDR1 and CDR2 are MNHNS and SASEGT. A word on this clone: The antigen is undetermined.

The sequencing input was naive CD4+ T cells sorted from blood. Sample subset: CD45RA+ positively selected. The TCR sequence derives from a man aged 18 to 30 in good health. The chain recombines TRBV6-1 with TRBJ2-7, with a possible D match to TRBD1 (6 bases). CDR3 sequence (DNA): TGTGCCAGCACAGGACAGCTCGATACCTACGAGCAGTACTTC. Residues: CASTGQLDTYEQYF.